This T cell receptor beta chain came from a study of post-analysis software for immune sequencing data. Study observations and caveats: Strong co-clustering by F measure was evident for samples that had been prepared in the same batch. Diversity measured as normalized Chao1 was significantly lower in multiple sclerosis patients than in controls. About five TRBV segments occurring more often in patients than controls included TRBV5-6, TRBV5-1 and TRBV20-1.

Trimming cost V 3 bases and J 4 bases, with 10 bases left between them. Germline CDR1 is MNHNS and CDR2 is SASEGT. The CDR3 is made up of 14 amino acids. The library was made from cDNA and included unique molecular identifiers. TCRdb redid the calling of the PCR reads with MiXCR, one entry per CDR3 protein. The sample yields hundreds of thousands of distinct CDR3 sequences, roughly 27% seen once. A note on this clonotype: What it binds is unknown.

The genes are TRBV6-1 and TRBJ2-4, with D tentatively TRBD1 (6 bases). The sequenced sample was blood. This receptor was obtained from a girl aged 10 to 17 with multiple sclerosis. CDR3 sequence (DNA): TGTGCCAGCAGTGAGGACAGCCAAAAAAACATTCAGTACTTC. It is translated as CASSEDSQKNIQYF.